One sample yielded the 19 T cell receptor beta chains listed below, sequenced in a study of response to subunit inactivated influenza vaccine. Via MiXCR, TCRdb re-called the RT-PCR reads, giving one row per CDR3 protein. The table records about 520,000 distinct CDR3 sequences, approximately 10% of them present only once. The material was PBMCs from blood, obtained about 40 days after vaccination. The origin of the receptors is a man aged 45-65 years who received an inactivated influenza vaccine.

The genes are TRBV24-1 and TRBJ2-3, with D unclear. CDR3 length: 15 residues. With 8 bases removed from V and 4 bases from J, the gap between germline ends came to 18 bases. The germline CDR1 and CDR2 sequences are KGHDR and SFDVKD. In nucleotides, the CDR3 is TGTGCCACCATGACGGACCAAGGTGGCGCAGATACGCAGTATTTT. This encodes CATMTDQGGADTQYF.

This clonotype was recorded many times. Sequence at one end of the junction differs from germline and may be a read error. J is TRBJ1-1 and V is TRBV9, with D unresolved. Per germline, CDR1 SGDLS and CDR2 YYNGEE. The CDR3 spans 11 residues. The CDR3 spells CASSVNTEAFF. For the CDR3, the DNA is TGTGCCAGTAGCGTAAACACTGAAGCTTTCTTT.

This clonotype was observed a handful of times. The chain is built from TRBV5-6 and TRBJ2-4; 7 bases line up with TRBD1. From germline, CDR1 is SGHDT and CDR2 YYEEEE. There are 14 residues in the CDR3. The junction had 5 bases not matched to a gene; V was cut back by 2 bases and J by 6 bases. CDR3 amino acids: CASSLQGLGNIQYF. In DNA form, the CDR3 reads TGTGCCAGCAGCTTACAGGGGTTGGGAAACATTCAGTACTTC.

The sample holds a few counts of this clonotype. The J gene is TRBJ2-1, the V gene TRBV7-8; TRBD2 aligns across 7 bases. This CDR3 is 15 amino acids long. Germline CDR1 and CDR2: SGHVS and FQNEAQ. With V trimmed by 5 bases and J by 7 bases, 11 bases remained unmatched. As DNA, the CDR3 is TGTGCCAGCAGCCCCCGGGAGGTGGGATTGAATGAGCAGTTCTTC. Protein: CASSPREVGLNEQFF.

This rearrangement joins TRBV10-2 to TRBJ2-3; possibly TRBD2 for D (5 bases). V lost 11 bases, J lost 5 bases, and 17 bases lay in between. The germline CDR1 and CDR2 sequences are WSHSY and SAAADI. CDR3 length: 13 residues. CDR3 sequence: CACHRAGGDTQYF. CDR3 sequence (DNA): TGCGCCTGCCATCGGGCGGGCGGAGATACGCAGTATTTT.

This clonotype occurred a few times. This chain connects TRBV3-1 to TRBJ2-1; a weak D match, TRBD2 (6 bases). Germline V gene data show CDR1 as LGHDT and CDR2 as YNNKEL (reference sequence). The CDR3 is made up of 16 amino acids. Deletions cut 5 bases from V and 7 bases from J, with 21 bases between. Written as DNA, the CDR3 is TGTGCCAGCAGCACGGGACTCGCTTCCCTTGGGAATGAGCAGTTCTTC. Amino acids: CASSTGLASLGNEQFF.

In its sample, this clonotype was seen a few times. The chain employs TRBV29-1 and TRBJ1-5; TRBD1 matches at 9 bases. The CDR3 loop spans 13 amino acids. Germline loops: CDR1 SQVTM, CDR2 ANQGSEA. Unmatched junction bases numbered 7, after V lost 6 bases and J lost 7 bases. The CDR3 DNA reads TGCAGCGTAGCCGGGACAGGGAAACAGCCCCAGCATTTT. Residues: CSVAGTGKQPQHF.

The V and J genes are TRBV12-3 or TRBV12-4 and TRBJ1-2; no clear D gene. Trimming stripped 3 bases from V and 3 bases from J, with 17 bases between. This CDR3 is 16 amino acids long. The DNA of the CDR3 is TGTGCCAGCAGTTTTCGGCAGGCCCCTTCTTACTATGGCTACACCTTC. Encoded protein: CASSFRQAPSYYGYTF.

The CDR3 DNA sequence: TGCAGTGCTAGCCAAGCGGTTACCTACGAGCAGTACTTC. Translated, it gives CSASQAVTYEQYF. The rearrangement links TRBV20-1 to TRBJ2-7; perhaps TRBD2 as D (5 bases). Trimming left V 3 bases short and J 2 bases short, with 11 bases between. Germline CDR1 is DFQATT and CDR2 is SNEGSKA (reference sequence). The CDR3 length is 13 residues.

At least ten counts were recorded for this clonotype. The genes are TRBV7-2 and TRBJ2-7, with TRBD2 as a possible D gene (5 bases). This CDR3 contains 14 residues. Trimming removed 1 base at V and 0 bases at J, with 7 bases between. CDR1 and CDR2 (germline): SGHTA, FQGNSA. The CDR3 loop is CASSLGRSSYEQYF. The CDR3 DNA sequence: TGTGCCAGCAGCTTAGGGAGGAGCTCCTACGAGCAGTACTTC.

This clonotype was detected only once. This chain joins TRBV5-1 and TRBJ2-7, with D unclear. Germline V gives CDR1 SGHRS, CDR2 YFSETQ. V lost 3 bases and J lost 6, with 10 bases in between. The CDR3 contains 12 residues. The CDR3 reads CASSSPPFEQYF. The CDR3 DNA reads TGCGCCAGCAGCTCCCCGCCCTTCGAGCAGTACTTC.

The rearrangement joins TRBV2 to TRBJ1-1, with 8 bases fitting TRBD1. Germline lookup yields CDR1 SNHLY and CDR2 FYNNEI. V was clipped by 6 bases and J by 2 bases; unmatched bases: 5. The CDR3 totals 14 residues. CDR3 coding DNA: TGTGCCAGCAGCATCGACAGGGGTAACACTGAAGCTTTCTTT. Translating it yields CASSIDRGNTEAFF.

This clonotype was counted ten times or more. V and J are TRBV6-2 or TRBV6-3 and TRBJ2-1; no firm D call. The CDR3 is 15 amino acids. V was clipped by 11 bases and J by 4 bases, with 21 bases between them. Germline CDR1 reads MNHEY; CDR2 reads SVGEGT. The CDR3 DNA follows: TGTGCCTCCTCCCGGACCGGCTTCTTATACAATGAGCAGTTCTTC. It is translated as CASSRTGFLYNEQFF.

This clonotype has a count of ten or more. The V call is TRBV12-3 or TRBV12-4, the J call TRBJ2-2, with D possibly matching TRBD2 (6 bases). V gave up 7 bases and J gave up 4 bases, with 13 bases separating them. This CDR3 has 14 residues. The CDR3 region is CASTVGDFTGELFF. The CDR3 DNA reads as TGTGCCAGCACAGTGGGGGACTTCACCGGGGAGCTGTTTTTT.

V gene TRBV6-5 combines with J gene TRBJ2-4; D is ambiguous. V lost 4 bases and J 0 bases, leaving 10 bases between the germline ends. Germline loops: CDR1 MNHEY, CDR2 SVGAGI. This CDR3 is built from 15 residues. As DNA, the CDR3 is TGTGCCAGCAGTTCCCCGGACCTAGCCAAAAACATTCAGTACTTC. This sequence encodes CASSSPDLAKNIQYF.

This clonotype was counted a few times. This chain uses TRBV24-1 with TRBJ2-2; D might be TRBD2 (7 bases). Germline V gives CDR1 KGHDR, CDR2 SFDVKD. The germline V and J ends were trimmed by 4 bases and 6 bases, with 14 bases remaining between them. This CDR3 is 15 amino acids long. CDR3 nucleotide sequence: TGTGCCACCAGTGACACGGGGGGCGCCTCCGGGGAGCTGTTTTTT. Its protein product is CATSDTGGASGELFF.

This chain joins TRBV14 and TRBJ2-3; D perhaps matches TRBD2 (6 bases). Germline-derived CDR1 and CDR2 are SGHDN and FVKESK. Between the trimmed V and J ends, which lost 2 bases and 7 bases, there was a span of 22 bases. The CDR3 sequence is 17 residues long. The CDR3 reads CASSQYGVRAGGNTQYF. For the CDR3, the DNA is TGTGCCAGCAGCCAATACGGGGTGAGGGCCGGCGGGAATACGCAGTATTTT.

This chain joins TRBV6-5 and TRBJ2-7; 8 bases are shared with TRBD1. Trimming removed 3 bases from V and 4 bases from J; junction bases left unmatched: 14. In germline, CDR1 is MNHEY, CDR2 SVGAGI. The CDR3 is 17 amino acids. CDR3 residues: CASSYRRGPGQAYEQYF. The CDR3 DNA sequence: TGTGCCAGCAGTTATCGAAGGGGTCCGGGACAGGCTTACGAGCAGTACTTC.

J is TRBJ1-1 and V is TRBV2; D unresolved. The CDR3 extends over 14 amino acids. Deletions cut 0 bases from V and 6 bases from J, with 11 bases between. Germline lookup yields CDR1 SNHLY and CDR2 FYNNEI. CDR3 DNA sequence: TGTGCCAGCAGTGAAGCGCAGACTTCCGCTGAAGCTTTCTTT. Residues: CASSEAQTSAEAFF. Drawing the rest from reference TRBV2 and TRBJ1-1, the complete variable domain is EPEVTQTPSHQVTQMGQEVILRCVPISNHLYFYWYRQILGQKVEFLVSFYNNEISEKSEIFDDQFSVERPDGSNFTLKIRSTKLEDSAMYFCASSEAQTSAEAFFGQGTRLTVV.